This T cell receptor beta chain was documented in a study of shared clonotypes between healthy human individuals. General study findings and limits: Clonotypes not shared had lower generation probabilities than those common to all four donors.

TCRdb keeps only in-frame clones here, not all; method: immunoSEQ multiplex PCR. The data hold about 690,000 clones, with around 90% observed a single time. Details on this clone: Antigen specificity is unknown.

The donors were adults (healthy and HIV-negative) with no recent acute infections or vaccinations. This clonotype was sampled from a man between 18 and 35 years old in good health. Some clones in this sample may be carry-over from other donors' samples. Sequencing was carried out using memory CD8+ T cells from PBMCs. Regarding subset: CD45RO+ cells pooled with CCR7-negative TemRA cells.

CDR3 bases: TGTGCCAGCAGCTTAGAGACAGGTCCCGGGGAGCTGTTTTTT. Translated, it gives CASSLETGPGELFF. This sequence joins TRBV7-9 and TRBJ2-2, with D possibly matching TRBD1 (6 bases). Trimming cost V 1 base and J 6 bases, with 9 bases left between them. Per the germline V gene, CDR1 is SEHNR and CDR2 is FQNEAQ (reference sequence). The CDR3 has 14 amino acids. Drawing the rest from reference TRBV7-9 and TRBJ2-2, the complete variable domain is DTGVSQNPRHKITKRGQNVTFRCDPISEHNRLYWYRQTLGQGPEFLTYFQNEAQLEKSRLLSDRFSAERPKGSFSTLEIQRTEQGDSAMYLCASSLETGPGELFFGEGSRLTVL.